This TCR beta chain was documented in a study of identical twins. From the 5' RACE reads, TCRdb called clonotypes with MiXCR, one entry per CDR3 protein. The profile covers around 530,000 distinct CDR3 sequences, with approximately 16% appearing a single time and roughly 0.46% taken by the ten largest. The germline CDR1 and CDR2 sequences are KGHDR and SFDVKD. Trimming left V 2 bases short and J 4 bases short, with 5 bases between. There are 12 residues in the CDR3. Separately, the same data were catalogued under a study of yellow fever vaccine responses in identical twins.

The chain combines TRBV24-1 with TRBJ2-7; D gene unclear. This TCR derives from a woman aged 18-29 years in good health. The sample consisted of CD4+ T cells sorted from blood. CDR3 DNA: TGTGCCACCAGTGATTCCTCATACGAGCAGTACTTC. The encoded protein is CATSDSSYEQYF.